A single sample is the source of the 23 T cell receptor beta chains below, sequenced in a study of blood T cell repertoires in COVID-19. The method was immunoSEQ multiplex PCR; TCRdb's version includes in-frame clones alone and lacks a portion of them. The sample includes roughly 100,000 clones, 80% to 90% of them seen just once. Input material: peripheral blood. The receptors were sampled from a man older than 75 with acute or convalescent COVID-19.

In its sample, this clone was seen a few times. The rearrangement joins TRBV3-1 (or the pseudogene TRBV3-2) to TRBJ1-2, with D uncertain. The V gene lost 3 bases and the J gene lost 1 base, with 6 bases spanning the gap. CDR1 is LGHDT, CDR2 YNNKEL, per germline (reference sequence). There are 13 residues in the CDR3. For the CDR3, the DNA is TGTGCCAGCAGCCATAATAATAACTATGGCTACACCTTC. As protein: CASSHNNNYGYTF.

This clone showed up just a few times. J is TRBJ1-2 and V is TRBV27; the D is unclear. The CDR3 contains 12 residues. Per the germline V gene, CDR1 is MNHEY and CDR2 is SMNVEV (reference sequence). Trimming removed 5 bases at V and 8 bases at J, with 12 bases between. DNA for the CDR3: TGTGCCAGCAGTCCCCTCGCGGGGGGCTACACCTTC. This encodes CASSPLAGGYTF.

The rearrangement uses TRBV6-1 and TRBJ1-1; a possible D gene is TRBD1 (5 bases). In germline, CDR1 is MNHNS, CDR2 SASEGT. Trimming shortened V by 3 bases and J by 1 base, and 9 bases separated the two germline ends. This CDR3 has 14 amino acids. The CDR3 DNA is TGTGCCAGCAGTGAGGGGCGGCAGAACACTGAAGCTTTCTTT. Its protein is CASSEGRQNTEAFF.

The V call is TRBV9, the J call TRBJ2-7, with TRBD2 identical over 12 bases. Per the germline V gene, CDR1 is SGDLS and CDR2 is YYNGEE. The V and J ends lost 4 bases and 7 bases, in that order; junction bases with no gene match: 9. CDR3 length: 15 amino acids. The CDR3 here is CASSPRLAGVEEQYF. CDR3 in DNA: TGTGCCAGCAGCCCGCGACTAGCGGGAGTGGAAGAGCAGTACTTC.

This clone was observed a single time. The chain recombines TRBV5-5 with TRBJ2-5; 11 bases map to TRBD2. Germline trimming cut 3 bases from V and 5 bases from J; bases unmatched to any gene: 9. CDR3 length: 16 residues. The germline CDR1 and CDR2 sequences are SGHKS and YYEKEE (reference sequence). CDR3 DNA sequence: TGTGCCAGCAGCTACCTGACTAGCGGGATAGGGGAGACCCAGTACTTC. Translated, it gives CASSYLTSGIGETQYF.

The chain employs TRBV11-2 and TRBJ1-1; D is ambiguous. V was clipped by 1 base and J by 7 bases, with 10 bases between them. This CDR3 comprises 13 residues. CDR1 and CDR2 (germline): SGHAT, FQNNGV. CDR3 in amino acids: CASSLGVGSEAFF. The CDR3 nucleotides are TGTGCCAGCAGCTTAGGGGTGGGGAGTGAAGCTTTCTTT.

This chain joins TRBV9 and TRBJ1-5; weak D call: TRBD1 (5 bases). V gave up 4 bases and J gave up 1 base, with 9 bases separating them. Germline loops: CDR1 SGDLS, CDR2 YYNGEE. CDR3 length: 14 amino acids. This CDR3 reads CASSPTDSNQPQHF. The CDR3 DNA follows: TGTGCCAGCAGCCCGACAGACAGCAATCAGCCCCAGCATTTT.

The rearrangement joins TRBV24-1 to TRBJ2-1; a possible D gene is TRBD1 (6 bases). The CDR3 is 14 amino acids. The germline V and J ends were trimmed by 4 bases and 10 bases, with 16 bases remaining between them. Germline CDR1 KGHDR, CDR2 SFDVKD. The CDR3 protein is CATSDSTPGHEQFF. In DNA form, the CDR3 reads TGTGCCACCAGTGACTCTACTCCGGGACACGAGCAGTTCTTC.

The chain combines TRBV9 with TRBJ1-4; TRBD1 matches at 7 bases. V lost 2 bases to trimming and J lost 10 bases; unmatched junction nucleotides: 8. Looked up from germline, CDR1 is SGDLS and CDR2 is YYNGEE. The CDR3 is 14 residues long. CDR3 bases: TGTGCCAGCAGCGTTGACAGGGAGGCGCGAAAACTGTTTTTT. It specifies CASSVDREARKLFF. Complete variable domain (other parts from reference TRBV9 and TRBJ1-4): DSGVTQTPKHLITATGQRVTLRCSPRSGDLSVYWYQQSLDQGLQFLIQYYNGEERAKGNILERFSAQQFPDLHSELNLSSLELGDSALYFCASSVDREARKLFFGSGTQLSVL.

For the CDR3, the DNA is TGTGCCAGCAGCAACGGGTTCCAAGAGACCCAGTACTTC. This sequence encodes CASSNGFQETQYF. This chain joins TRBV7-3 and TRBJ2-5; D gene ambiguous. This CDR3 has 13 amino acids. V was pared by 5 bases and J by 1 base, with 8 bases between. The germline gives CDR1 SGHTA, CDR2 FQGTGA.

In its sample, this clone was seen a few times. The V call is TRBV30, the J call TRBJ1-3, with 7 bases matching TRBD1. In germline, CDR1 is GTSNPN, CDR2 SVGIG (reference sequence). The CDR3 is made up of 13 amino acids. The junction had 1 base not matched to a gene; V was cut back by 3 bases and J by 2 bases. This chain's CDR3 is CAWSQGAGNTIYF. CDR3 bases: TGTGCCTGGAGCCAGGGGGCTGGAAACACCATATATTTT.

The chain links TRBV11-2 to TRBJ2-2, with a tentative D call TRBD2 (5 bases). Per the germline V gene, CDR1 is SGHAT and CDR2 is FQNNGV. The CDR3 has 15 amino acids. V gave up 8 bases and J gave up 2 bases, with 15 bases separating them. Here the CDR3 reads CASLKADINTGELFF. The CDR3 DNA sequence: TGTGCCAGCCTTAAAGCGGATATTAACACCGGGGAGCTGTTTTTT.

The chain joins TRBV30 to TRBJ2-7, with D perhaps matching TRBD2 (5 bases). With 2 bases removed from V and 5 bases from J, the gap between germline ends came to 16 bases. Germline assignment: CDR1 GTSNPN and CDR2 SVGIG (reference sequence). The CDR3 contains 14 residues. The CDR3 reads CAWSPGSKRDEQYF. CDR3 in DNA: TGTGCCTGGAGTCCGGGATCTAAGAGGGACGAGCAGTACTTC.

The rearrangement uses TRBV4-1 and TRBJ1-4; 9 bases line up with TRBD1. Germline CDR1 reads MGHRA; CDR2 reads YSYEKL. The CDR3 is made up of 18 amino acids. V lost 4 bases, J lost 3 bases, and 12 bases stayed unmatched. The CDR3 here is CASSLHATGGSANEKLFF. The CDR3 DNA sequence: TGCGCCAGCAGCCTCCATGCTACAGGGGGCTCAGCTAATGAAAAACTGTTTTTT.

There are a few counts of this clone. The chain has TRBV5-1 and TRBJ1-2, with D possibly TRBD1 on 6 matching bases. Germline CDR1 is SGHRS and CDR2 is YFSETQ. V lost 0 bases to trimming and J lost 3 bases, with 6 bases between them. The CDR3 has 13 amino acids. CDR3: CASSLEGDYGYTF. Here the CDR3 DNA reads TGCGCCAGCAGCTTGGAGGGGGACTATGGCTACACCTTC.

V is TRBV19 and J is TRBJ1-2; 11 nucleotides match TRBD1. Looked up from germline, CDR1 is LNHDA and CDR2 is SQIVND (reference sequence). CDR3 length: 13 residues. V was pared by 5 bases and J by 8 bases, with 4 bases of the junction left unmatched. CDR3 residues: CASSFRTGGGYTF. CDR3 nucleotide sequence: TGTGCCAGTAGTTTCAGGACAGGGGGCGGCTACACCTTC.

In the case of this clone: The junction departs from germline at one end; a sequencing error may be responsible. V gene TRBV9 combines with J gene TRBJ1-6, with no clear D. The germline V gene encodes CDR1 SGDLS and CDR2 YYNGEE. The CDR3 runs to 8 residues. Written as DNA, the CDR3 is TGCCATTTCTCACCCCTCCACTTT. Encoded protein: CHFSPLHF.

This sequence joins TRBV19 and TRBJ2-1; 10 bases fit TRBD1. Germline CDR1 LNHDA, CDR2 SQIVND (reference sequence). Losses at the gene ends were 7 bases for V and 7 bases for J; bases not matched to a gene: 13. This CDR3 contains 16 residues. The CDR3 sequence: CASTPGVDRGQNEQFF. CDR3 in DNA: TGTGCCAGTACCCCCGGGGTCGACAGGGGGCAAAATGAGCAGTTCTTC.

The chain links TRBV6-6 to TRBJ1-2; 7 bases map to TRBD1. V dropped 5 bases and J dropped 4; count of bases not matched to a gene: 10. The CDR3 loop spans 15 amino acids. The germline gives CDR1 MNHNY, CDR2 SVGAGI (reference sequence). The DNA for the CDR3 is TGTGCCAGCAGTGTAACCGGGACAGAGCTCTATGGCTACACCTTC. The encoded protein is CASSVTGTELYGYTF.

The chain employs TRBV6-6 and TRBJ2-7, with TRBD2 identical over 9 bases. V trimming: 8 bases; J trimming: 2 bases; junction bases outside the gene matches: 10. Per germline, CDR1 MNHNY and CDR2 SVGAGI (reference sequence). The CDR3 contains 15 residues. The CDR3 DNA follows: TGTGCCAGCCACCCCAGCGGGGGGCGGCCCTACGAGCAGTACTTC. It codes for CASHPSGGRPYEQYF.

The gene calls are TRBV19 and TRBJ1-1; 8 positions match TRBD1. J was trimmed by 1 base and V by 5 bases; bases with no gene match: 9. The germline gives CDR1 LNHDA, CDR2 SQIVND (reference sequence). The CDR3 is made up of 16 amino acids. The CDR3 DNA reads TGTGCCAGTAGTTCAGGCCAGGGGGCAGGGAACACTGAAGCTTTCTTT. Its protein product is CASSSGQGAGNTEAFF.

The gene calls are TRBV29-1 and TRBJ1-2; no firm D call. Trimming cost V 6 bases and J 2 bases, with 7 bases left between them. From germline, CDR1 is SQVTM and CDR2 ANQGSEA. There are 11 residues in the CDR3. The CDR3 region is CSVGGNYGYTF. The DNA of the CDR3 is TGCAGCGTAGGAGGAAACTATGGCTACACCTTC.

The genes are TRBV5-1 and TRBJ2-1, with TRBD2 matching 9 bases. This CDR3 has 15 amino acids. V shed 2 bases, J shed 9 bases, and the junction held 9 bases outside the gene matches. The germline gives CDR1 SGHRS, CDR2 YFSETQ. The CDR3 DNA follows: TGCGCCAGCAGCTTTGGGGATAGCGGGAGAATTGAGCAGTTCTTC. As protein: CASSFGDSGRIEQFF.